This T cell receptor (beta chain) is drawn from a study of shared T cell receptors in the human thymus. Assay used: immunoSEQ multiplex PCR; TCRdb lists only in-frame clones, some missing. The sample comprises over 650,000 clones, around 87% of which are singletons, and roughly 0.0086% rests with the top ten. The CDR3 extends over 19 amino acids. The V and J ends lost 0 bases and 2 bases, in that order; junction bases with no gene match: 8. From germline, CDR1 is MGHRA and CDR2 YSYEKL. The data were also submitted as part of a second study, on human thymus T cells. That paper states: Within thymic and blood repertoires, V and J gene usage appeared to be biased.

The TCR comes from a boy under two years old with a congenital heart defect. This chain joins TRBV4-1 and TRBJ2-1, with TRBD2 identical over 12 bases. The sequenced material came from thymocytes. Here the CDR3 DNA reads TGCGCCAGCAGCCAAGATCTCGGGACTAGCGGGCCCACCTACAATGAGCAGTTCTTC. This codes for CASSQDLGTSGPTYNEQFF.